This TCR beta chain was observed in a study of shared clonotypes between healthy human individuals (dated by TCRdb to 2018 to 2020). Study-wide context: The cohort included three men and a couple of women between 18 and 49 years of age. For each donor, three plates each were used for CD4 naive and CD4 memory, two plates were used for CD8 naive, and one plate was used for CD8 memory. Blood TCR repertoires of roughly five healthy adults were deeply sequenced to estimate repertoire size and the extent of clonotype sharing between individuals. To increase sequencing depth and limit assay-specific biases, different laboratories used diverse techniques to prepare libraries and sequence TCR repertoires. Per donor, leukapheresis produced somewhere between about 0.9 and 9.5 billion PBMCs. The research as a whole found: Sharing across a few donors was observed for around 4.8% of naive CD4, 3.5% of naive CD8, 2% to 2.5% of memory CD4, and roughly 0.4% of memory CD8 clonotypes. Sampling was restricted to blood, and TCR repertoires in tissues likely differ from the TCR repertoires found in blood. Pairwise subsampling led to the expectation that sequencing depth would affect the degree of clonotype sharing among donors. Compared with non-shared clonotypes, clonotypes shared by all four sorted-subset donors had higher generation probabilities. Because the study included a small number of donors, the genetic and exposure-history diversity represented was limited. Even with the large sequencing depth, rarefaction of the sorted-subset datasets indicated that sequencing was incomplete. Estimated clonotype richness was generally larger for naive than for memory subsets.

Using the deep immunoSEQ assay, TCR CDR3 regions were amplified from genomic DNA by multiplex PCR. Genomic DNA extracted from each cell subset was distributed evenly over all wells of several immunoSEQ 96-well plates, and each plate served as one replicate. Each replicate PCR for sorted subsets received around 0.2 ug genomic DNA, equal to roughly 33,000 T cell genomes. The purified libraries were quantified using a Qubit 3.0 fluorometer, sized with a Bioanalyzer 2100, and then quantified again using the KAPA Library Quantification kit. Every immunoSEQ 96-well plate was sequenced on a separate single-read 150-cycle Illumina NextSeq 550 flow cell. In the source study's methods: Because the immunoSEQ output included only junctional sequences and no quality scores, the filtering could not be the same as the filtering used for full-length reads. Sequences were annotated with PyIR, a Python wrapper for IgBLAST v1.9, and V/J genes and CDR3 were assigned using IMGT germline references. Reads with weak V/J assignments (E-value above 1e-6), missing CDR3, stop codons, out-of-frame junctions, or ambiguous translated residues were removed. V3J clonotypes were defined by identical inferred V gene, J gene, and CDR3 amino acid sequence. Percentage overlap between repertoires was calculated by dividing the number of shared unique clonotypes by the size of the smaller repertoire. Richness of each repertoire was evaluated using RTK rarefaction, the Chao1 estimator, and Recon v2.1 estimates of unobserved clonotypes. Generation probabilities were computed with OLGA for all TCRbeta clonotypes obtained by the gDNA method from several donors. TCRdb obtained this table from immuneACCESS and retained in-frame rearrangements with V and J assigned. These tables miss some clones; where compared with another copy, unresolved V genes account for less than half of the shortfall, and the remainder is unexplained. The V and J calls and clone size come from that table; D and trimming were worked out from the DNA. For this sample there are over a million clones; around 97% appear just once. The biggest ten clones account for 0.95% to 1.5% of the sample.

As regards this clone: Its antigen is not yet known. One base away there is no much larger clone; base qualities are not given.

CDR1 and CDR2, per the germline V gene, are MGHRA and YSYEKL. The V end gives up 4 bases and the J end 7 bases, leaving 3 bases in the junction not matched to a gene. Reading from cysteine to phenylalanine, the CDR3 counts 14 amino acids. The only DNA kept is the CDR3, 42 bases in frame from the first base. Healthy HIV-negative adults with no recently reported acute infections or vaccinations were included as donors. All donors were Caucasian adults living in Nashville, Tennessee, USA. CD4+ T cells were enriched by magnetic negative selection; naive cells were then positively selected on CD45RA, and the negative fraction formed the memory subset. Blood was collected by leukapheresis, and PBMCs were isolated by Ficoll-Histopaque density gradient centrifugation and then cryopreserved in liquid nitrogen vapor phase. Analytical flow cytometry was used to check the purity and quantity of each magnetically sorted T cell population. From each sorted fraction, genomic DNA was isolated and quantified by UV absorbance on a Nanodrop 2000c.

The source of this sequence is a man under 40 in good health. The rearrangement joined TRBV4-1 to TRBJ2-2, with 10 junctional bases fitting TRBD2. The sample was naive CD4+ T cells sorted from blood. What this sample's cell subset or site label stands for: CD45RA+ positively selected. The CDR3 reads as follows: CASSPLAGSGELFF. The DNA sequence follows: TGCGCCAGCAGCCCACTAGCGGGAAGCGGGGAGCTGTTTTTT.